Here is one TCR beta chain with its context. What it binds is unknown. The record originates from a study of brain T cells in children with intractable seizures. Findings and caveats of the study: Viral specificity was inferred only from CDR3 similarity; HCMV serostatus was unknown.

Generated by immunoSEQ multiplex PCR, the TCRdb table keeps only in-frame clones and is missing some. Among tens of thousands of clones listed, under 95% were seen once. Germline lookup yields CDR1 KGHSH and CDR2 LQKENI. V was shortened by 3 bases and J by 0 bases, with 12 bases between the two germline ends. The CDR3 extends over 16 amino acids. This sequence joins TRBV18 and TRBJ1-5, with a possible D match to TRBD1 (6 bases). The sequence derives from a boy under three years old with tuberous sclerosis and intractable seizures. Sequenced material: peripheral blood, taken at surgery. The CDR3 coding sequence is TGTGCCAGCTCACCCTCGGGAGGGGGTAGCAATCAGCCCCAGCATTTT. It encodes CASSPSGGGSNQPQHF. Supplemented by reference TRBV18 and TRBJ1-5, the full variable domain reads NAGVMQNPRHLVRRRGQEARLRCSPMKGHSHVYWYRQLPEEGLKFMVYLQKENIIDESGMPKERFSAEFPKEGPSILRIQQVVRGDSAAYFCASSPSGGGSNQPQHFGDGTRLSIL.